This T cell receptor beta chain was identified during a study of siplizumab effects on memory and regulatory T cells. Regarding the study as a whole: Mappable CD4+ clones that were alloreactive averaged around 70% Treg-derived with siplizumab versus 25% to 30% in controls. Naive-or-memory phenotypes were unassignable for roughly 80-96% of proliferating CD4+ or CD8+ clones. A minor fraction of alloreactive clones, and no more, mapped to unstimulated subsets. The diversity of naive T cells seemed greater than that of memory cells, and their alloresponse contribution seemed major.

Data came from immunoSEQ multiplex PCR; TCRdb stores just in-frame clones and leaves some out. The sample holds about 94,000 clones, roughly 94% seen once. This clone was detected once. Its antigen is not identified. Germline CDR1 is MGHRA and CDR2 is YSYEKL. Trimming took 2 bases from V and 2 from J, leaving 12 bases between them. The CDR3 is made up of 15 amino acids. Sequencing was performed on non-Treg CD4+ T cells sorted from blood. This clonotype originated in a human donor in good health. The chain employs TRBV4-1 and TRBJ1-2; TRBD1 is a possible D gene (6 bases). The CDR3 sequence: CASSQSDSLNYGYTF. The CDR3 region has the DNA TGCGCCAGCAGCCAATCGGACAGCCTCAACTATGGCTACACCTTC.